Below, 30 T cell receptor beta chains from the same sample are listed, as sequenced in a study of blood T cells in healthy people across ages. PCR was performed a second time for roughly 7 to 12 cycles using a sample-barcoded 5' primer and a J-beta primer mix. TCRdb itself ran the 5' RACE reads through MiXCR, one entry per CDR3 protein. The table shows approximately 1,000,000 distinct CDR3 sequences, with 35% to 50% occurring only once. The sample consisted of blood. These receptors originate from a woman in her sixties or seventies in good health.

This clonotype was counted a few times. The chain employs TRBV4-2 and TRBJ2-5, with D possibly matching TRBD2 (5 bases). The V end was cut by 2 bases, the J end by 2 bases, with 6 bases between. The CDR3 covers 13 residues. The germline CDR1 and CDR2 sequences are LGHNA and YNFKEQ. CDR3 in DNA: TGTGCCAGCAGCCAACAGCGGCAAGAGACCCAGTACTTC. This encodes CASSQQRQETQYF.

This clonotype was detected only a few times. The J gene is TRBJ2-7, the V gene TRBV29-1, with D tentatively TRBD2 (6 bases). The germline V gene has CDR1 SQVTM and CDR2 ANQGSEA. V lost 7 bases to trimming and J lost 0 bases, with 16 bases between them. This CDR3 spans 14 amino acids. DNA of the CDR3: TGCAGCGCGAGGGCGGGGATGAGCTCCTACGAGCAGTACTTC. Translating gives CSARAGMSSYEQYF.

This rearrangement joins TRBV28 to TRBJ2-1; D is uncertain. Germline assignment: CDR1 MDHEN and CDR2 SYDVKM. Trimming pared 6 bases from V and 0 bases from J, leaving 9 bases between. The CDR3 extends over 14 amino acids. The CDR3 here is CASRDVGSYNEQFF. As DNA, the CDR3 is TGTGCCAGCAGGGACGTAGGCTCCTACAATGAGCAGTTCTTC.

Remarks on this clonotype: This may be a read error: a much more frequent sequence differs by one nucleotide. The rearrangement uses TRBV20-1 and TRBJ2-1, with unresolved D. The closer fit of TRBJ2-7 to the DNA end suggests the J call may be wrong. The CDR3 is made up of 12 amino acids. The germline CDR1 and CDR2 sequences are DFQATT and SNEGSKA (reference sequence). CDR3: CSATGPVNEQYF. CDR3 in DNA: TGCAGTGCTACCGGGCCCGTCAATGAGCAGTACTTC.

V gene TRBV7-2 combines with J gene TRBJ2-1; 16 bases are a match to TRBD2. The CDR3 is 15 amino acids. Germline CDR1 and CDR2: SGHTA and FQGNSA. The CDR3 DNA sequence: TGTGCTCTCGCCGGGACTAGCGGGAGGGTGAATGAGCAGTTCTTC. It codes for CALAGTSGRVNEQFF.

This clonotype was found a few times. In nucleotides, the CDR3 is TGCCGGGCGCGAGGACAGGGGTCGTCCGATACGCAGTATTTT. Protein: CRARGQGSSDTQYF. The rearrangement joins TRBV20-1 to TRBJ2-3, with 9 bases matching TRBD1. This CDR3 is built from 14 residues. Germline V CDR1 and CDR2: DFQATT, SNEGSKA (reference sequence).

This chain links TRBV3-1 with TRBJ2-6, with TRBD1 as a possible D gene (5 bases). There are 17 residues in the CDR3. Germline-derived CDR1 and CDR2 are LGHDT and YNNKEL (reference sequence). Trimming left V 4 bases short and J 0 bases short, with 13 bases between. CDR3 region: CASSLHVTASGANVLTF. DNA for the CDR3: TGTGCCAGCAGCCTTCACGTGACAGCCTCTGGGGCCAACGTCCTGACTTTC.

This clonotype has only a few counts. The rearrangement uses TRBV28 and TRBJ1-2, with D tentatively TRBD1 (6 bases). The CDR3 sequence is 14 residues long. The V end was cut by 7 bases, the J end by 4 bases, with 16 bases between. CDR1 and CDR2 from the germline V gene are MDHEN and SYDVKM. The DNA of the CDR3 is TGTGCCAGCAATTCCCCGGGACACCCCTATGGCTACACCTTC. It encodes CASNSPGHPYGYTF.

The chain carries TRBV7-8 and TRBJ2-7; TRBD2 might be the D (6 bases). TRBJ2-5 matches the DNA end more closely, so the J call is doubtful. The CDR3 runs 14 residues. CDR1 and CDR2 from the germline V gene are SGHVS and FQNEAQ. CDR3 loop: CASSPHLGRETQYF. CDR3 sequence (DNA): TGTGCCAGCAGCCCCCACCTCGGGAGAGAGACCCAGTACTTC.

V usage is TRBV11-2 and J usage is TRBJ2-5; a weak D match, TRBD1 (5 bases). Germline loops: CDR1 SGHAT, CDR2 FQNNGV. The CDR3 totals 16 residues. V was pared by 5 bases and J by 7 bases, with 23 bases between. The CDR3 sequence: CASSGRVLGPKGTQYF. CDR3 DNA: TGTGCCAGCAGCGGACGGGTTCTGGGGCCGAAAGGGACCCAGTACTTC. The full variable domain, completed using reference TRBV11-2 and TRBJ2-5, is EAGVAQSPRYKIIEKRQSVAFWCNPISGHATLYWYQQILGQGPKLLIQFQNNGVVDDSQLPKDRFSAERLKGVDSTLKIQPAKLEDSAVYLCASSGRVLGPKGTQYFGPGTRLLVL.

This clonotype was counted only a few times. J is TRBJ2-3 and V is TRBV27; D is unresolved. V was trimmed by 2 bases and J by 5 bases, leaving 17 bases between them. The CDR3 contains 16 residues. Germline CDR1 MNHEY, CDR2 SMNVEV (reference sequence). CDR3 sequence reads: CASSLEARAAGDTQYF. The DNA of the CDR3 is TGTGCCAGCAGTTTAGAGGCCCGGGCGGCCGGAGATACGCAGTATTTT.

The chain recombines TRBV9 with TRBJ2-2, with D perhaps TRBD1 (6 bases). This CDR3 is built from 16 residues. V was shortened by 0 bases and J by 0 bases, with 9 bases between the two germline ends. The germline V gene encodes CDR1 SGDLS and CDR2 YYNGEE. CDR3 nucleotide sequence: TGTGCCAGCAGCGTAGTTGGACAGACGAACACCGGGGAGCTGTTTTTT. Its translation is CASSVVGQTNTGELFF. The full variable domain, rest sourced from reference TRBV9 and TRBJ2-2, is DSGVTQTPKHLITATGQRVTLRCSPRSGDLSVYWYQQSLDQGLQFLIQYYNGEERAKGNILERFSAQQFPDLHSELNLSSLELGDSALYFCASSVVGQTNTGELFFGEGSRLTVL.

The V call is TRBV7-2, the J call TRBJ1-2; 10 bases are shared with TRBD1. From germline, CDR1 is SGHTA and CDR2 FQGNSA. The V gene end was trimmed by 6 bases and the J gene end by 6 bases; junction bases not matched to a gene: 4. This CDR3 region has 13 residues. The CDR3 reads CASRWGTGDGYTF. As DNA, the CDR3 is TGTGCCAGCAGGTGGGGGACAGGGGATGGCTACACCTTC.

This clonotype has only one observation. The chain combines TRBV5-1 with TRBJ2-1, with D tentatively TRBD2 (5 bases). Trimming stripped 4 bases from V and 6 bases from J, with 23 bases between. Germline CDR1 and CDR2: SGHRS and YFSETQ. The length of the CDR3 is 17 residues. The CDR3 spells CASSVGLLRTRANEQFF. CDR3 DNA sequence: TGCGCCAGCAGCGTTGGATTACTACGGACGAGGGCCAATGAGCAGTTCTTC.

The V gene is TRBV10-3, the J gene TRBJ2-2, with TRBD2 identical over 7 bases. Germline V gene data show CDR1 as ENHRY and CDR2 as SYGVKD. Trimming removed 10 bases from V and 7 bases from J; junction bases left unmatched: 6. This CDR3 has 12 amino acids. CDR3 residues: CATLGLVGELFF. DNA for the CDR3: TGTGCCACCCTTGGACTAGTCGGGGAGCTGTTTTTT.

In nucleotides, the CDR3 is TGTGCCAGCAGTGGGACAGGGAGTAACGAAGAGACCCAGTACTTC. Translation: CASSGTGSNEETQYF. The V gene is TRBV2, the J gene TRBJ2-5, with 8 bases lining up with TRBD1. The CDR3 spans 15 residues. Germline CDR1 SNHLY, CDR2 FYNNEI. V was clipped by 4 bases and J by 3 bases; unmatched bases: 7.

This sequence joins TRBV15 and TRBJ2-7; TRBD2 matches at 7 bases. Germline loops: CDR1 LNHNV, CDR2 YYDKDF (reference sequence). The CDR3 runs to 15 residues. The ends lost 1 base at V and 4 bases at J; junction bases unmatched: 7. CDR3 sequence reads: CATSRGLRELYEQYF. The CDR3 nucleotides read TGTGCCACCAGCAGAGGTTTGCGGGAGCTATACGAGCAGTACTTC.

The chain carries TRBV20-1 and TRBJ2-7, with D hard to call. The CDR3 runs to 12 residues. The germline V gene encodes CDR1 DFQATT and CDR2 SNEGSKA (reference sequence). V shed 3 bases and J shed 5 bases, with 11 bases lying between them. The CDR3, as DNA: TGCAGTGCTAGGGTTTCGGTTGACGAGCAGTACTTC. It is translated as CSARVSVDEQYF.

The chain carries TRBV20-1 and TRBJ2-5; D gene unclear. Trimming stripped 0 bases from V and 2 bases from J, with 13 bases between. Looked up from germline, CDR1 is DFQATT and CDR2 is SNEGSKA (reference sequence). The CDR3 extends over 15 amino acids. In nucleotides, the CDR3 is TGCAGTGCTAGAGAACGGAGCTTCACTCAAGAGACCCAGTACTTC. Protein sequence: CSARERSFTQETQYF.

The genes are TRBV28 and TRBJ2-2; no definite D call. The CDR3 length is 14 residues. Germline V CDR1 and CDR2: MDHEN, SYDVKM. Trimming left V 2 bases short and J 3 bases short, with 7 bases between. CDR3 region: CASSLIGDTGELFF. DNA of the CDR3: TGTGCCAGCAGTTTAATTGGGGACACCGGGGAGCTGTTTTTT.

Only a few counts were recorded for this clonotype. The chain joins TRBV21-1 to TRBJ2-5; TRBD2 is the table's D call, not checked against the DNA. Gene TRBJ2-7 matches the end of the DNA better, so the J call may be wrong. TRBV21-1 is classified as a pseudogene. The CDR3 covers 14 residues. This CDR3 reads CASSKGAGRSEQYF. CDR3 nucleotides: TGTGCCAGCAGCAAAGGAGCGGGGAGGAGCGAGCAGTACTTC.

This clonotype was recorded a few times. The V gene is TRBV2, the J gene TRBJ2-5; D gene ambiguous. CDR1 is SNHLY and CDR2 is FYNNEI in the germline V gene. The CDR3 loop spans 13 amino acids. Trimming took 2 bases from V and 2 from J, leaving 6 bases between them. DNA for the CDR3: TGTGCCAGCAGTGAACCAGGTCAAGAGACCCAGTACTTC. This encodes CASSEPGQETQYF. The full variable domain, rest sourced from reference TRBV2 and TRBJ2-5, is EPEVTQTPSHQVTQMGQEVILRCVPISNHLYFYWYRQILGQKVEFLVSFYNNEISEKSEIFDDQFSVERPDGSNFTLKIRSTKLEDSAMYFCASSEPGQETQYFGPGTRLLVL.

V usage is TRBV20-1 and J usage is TRBJ2-3; perhaps TRBD1 as D (5 bases). Trimming shortened V by 4 bases and J by 4 bases, and 12 bases separated the two germline ends. CDR1 and CDR2 from the germline V gene are DFQATT and SNEGSKA (reference sequence). CDR3 size: 13 residues. The CDR3, as DNA: TGCAGTGCTATAAAGGGGAACGCAGATACGCAGTATTTT. It specifies CSAIKGNADTQYF.

There are a few counts of this clonotype. The V call is TRBV12-3 or TRBV12-4, the J call TRBJ2-3; tentative D call: TRBD1 (6 bases). V gave up 3 bases and J gave up 0 bases, with 10 bases separating them. The CDR3 totals 15 residues. In DNA form, the CDR3 reads TGTGCCAGCAGTTTCGGCAGGGGAAGCACAGATACGCAGTATTTT. Protein sequence: CASSFGRGSTDTQYF.

This clonotype has a single count. It may be a read error: a sequence one base away is much more abundant. The gene calls are TRBV10-3 and TRBJ1-2, with 7 nucleotides matching TRBD1. This CDR3 region has 12 residues. The V gene's germline CDR1 is ENHRY and CDR2 SYGVKD. V lost 6 bases to trimming and J lost 12 bases; unmatched junction nucleotides: 10. The CDR3 DNA reads as TGTGCCATCAGGGGGGACAGCTGGGGCCACACCTTC. As protein: CAIRGDSWGHTF.

This clonotype was recorded a few times. This chain links TRBV19 with TRBJ2-7; perhaps TRBD2 as D (6 bases). This CDR3 comprises 13 residues. Per the germline V gene, CDR1 is LNHDA and CDR2 is SQIVND (reference sequence). V dropped 10 bases and J dropped 1 base, with 14 bases sitting between them. The CDR3 reads CATQEGRSYEQYF. The CDR3 DNA reads TGTGCCACTCAGGAGGGCAGATCCTACGAGCAGTACTTC.

This clonotype was seen only once. V and J are TRBV6-6 and TRBJ2-1, with TRBD2 identical over 11 bases. This CDR3 region has 15 residues. Germline CDR1 reads MNHNY; CDR2 reads SVGAGI (reference sequence). Trimming cost V 11 bases and J 4 bases; bases outside gene matches: 10. The CDR3, as DNA: TGTGCCGCTTCCTCGGTAGCGGGAGGGTACAATGAGCAGTTCTTC. Translated: CAASSVAGGYNEQFF.

The V gene is TRBV7-9, the J gene TRBJ1-4, with D possibly being TRBD1 (6 bases). Germline V gene sequence: CDR1 SEHNR, CDR2 FQNEAQ (reference sequence). This CDR3 has 13 amino acids. Trimming removed 1 base from V and 10 bases from J, with 10 bases in between. In DNA, the CDR3 is TGTGCCAGCAGCTTAGGGTCACAGGGAAAACTGTTTTTT. Translating it yields CASSLGSQGKLFF.

The CDR3, as DNA: TGTGCCAGCAGTTCCGGACTAGCGGGAGCCGGGGAGCTGTTTTTT. This translates into CASSSGLAGAGELFF. The V gene is TRBV28, the J gene TRBJ2-2; 13 nucleotides agree with TRBD2. V shed 4 bases and J 6 bases; nucleotides not matched to a gene: 2. The CDR3 covers 15 residues. CDR1 MDHEN and CDR2 SYDVKM come from the germline V gene.

This clonotype was counted a few times. The chain is built from TRBV6-1 and TRBJ2-1, with 11 bases identical to TRBD2. Trimming took 5 bases from V and 6 from J; bases not matched to a gene: 12. The CDR3 is 17 residues long. CDR1 is MNHNS and CDR2 is SASEGT in the germline V gene. CDR3 nucleotide sequence: TGTGCCAGCAGTACCCCGGGGTTAGCGGGAGGGACCAATGAGCAGTTCTTC. Protein product: CASSTPGLAGGTNEQFF.